This TCR beta chain originates from a study of graft-versus-host responses after intestinal transplantation. Study results and caveats: Early post-transplant declines in HvG were associated with peak levels of circulating GvH clones. Analysis identified GvH clones in recipient marrow, with some appearing first in ileum or blood.

TCRdb keeps only in-frame clones here, not all; method: immunoSEQ multiplex PCR. The data contain about 86,000 clones, roughly 90% of them singletons. Comment on this clone: Its antigen is unidentified.

The V gene's germline CDR1 is LGHNA and CDR2 YSLEER. With V trimmed by 3 bases and J by 7 bases, 7 bases remained unmatched. The CDR3 is made up of 14 amino acids. Sequenced material: unstimulated CD8+ T cells sorted from spleen or lymph node cells, taken before intestinal transplant. This receptor was taken from a human donor who received an intestinal transplant. V gene TRBV4-3 combines with J gene TRBJ1-2; 8 positions agree with TRBD1. This chain's CDR3 is CASSQGTGVSGYTF. CDR3 coding DNA: TGCGCCAGCAGCCAGGGGACAGGCGTCTCTGGCTACACCTTC.